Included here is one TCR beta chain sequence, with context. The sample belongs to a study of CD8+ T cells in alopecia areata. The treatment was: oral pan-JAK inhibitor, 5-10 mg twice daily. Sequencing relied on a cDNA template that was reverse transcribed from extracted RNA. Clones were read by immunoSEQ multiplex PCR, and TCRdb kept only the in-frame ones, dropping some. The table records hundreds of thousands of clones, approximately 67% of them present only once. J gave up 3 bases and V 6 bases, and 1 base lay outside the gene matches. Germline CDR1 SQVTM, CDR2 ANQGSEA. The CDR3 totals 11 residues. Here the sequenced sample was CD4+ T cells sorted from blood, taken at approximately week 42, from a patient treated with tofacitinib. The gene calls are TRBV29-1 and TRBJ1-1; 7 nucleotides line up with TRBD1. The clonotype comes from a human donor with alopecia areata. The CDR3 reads CSVGQYTEAFF. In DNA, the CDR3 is TGCAGCGTGGGACAGTACACTGAAGCTTTCTTT.